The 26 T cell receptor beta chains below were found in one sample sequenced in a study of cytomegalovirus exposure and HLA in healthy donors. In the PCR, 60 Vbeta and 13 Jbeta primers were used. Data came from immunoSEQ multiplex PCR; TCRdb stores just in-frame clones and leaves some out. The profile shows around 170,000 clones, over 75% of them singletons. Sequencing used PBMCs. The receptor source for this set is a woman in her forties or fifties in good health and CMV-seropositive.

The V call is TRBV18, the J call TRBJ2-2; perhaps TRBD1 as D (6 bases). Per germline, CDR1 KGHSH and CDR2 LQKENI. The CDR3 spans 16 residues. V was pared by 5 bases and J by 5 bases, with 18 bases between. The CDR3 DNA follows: TGTGCCAGCTCATCGCCTCAGGGGATCAAAACCGGGGAGCTGTTTTTT. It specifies CASSSPQGIKTGELFF. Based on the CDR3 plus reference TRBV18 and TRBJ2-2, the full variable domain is NAGVMQNPRHLVRRRGQEARLRCSPMKGHSHVYWYRQLPEEGLKFMVYLQKENIIDESGMPKERFSAEFPKEGPSILRIQQVVRGDSAAYFCASSSPQGIKTGELFFGEGSRLTVL.

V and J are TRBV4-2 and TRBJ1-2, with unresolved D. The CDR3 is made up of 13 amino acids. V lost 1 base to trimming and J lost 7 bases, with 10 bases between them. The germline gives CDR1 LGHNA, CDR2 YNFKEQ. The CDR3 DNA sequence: TGTGCCAGCAGCCAAGTTCCCGCTAGTGGCTACACCTTC. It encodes CASSQVPASGYTF.

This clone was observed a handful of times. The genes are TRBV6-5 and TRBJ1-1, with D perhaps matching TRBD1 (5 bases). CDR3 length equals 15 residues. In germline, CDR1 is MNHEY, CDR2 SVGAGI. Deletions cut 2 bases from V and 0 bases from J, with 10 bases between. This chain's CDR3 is CASSYRQFMNTEAFF. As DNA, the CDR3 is TGTGCCAGCAGTTACAGACAGTTCATGAACACTGAAGCTTTCTTT.

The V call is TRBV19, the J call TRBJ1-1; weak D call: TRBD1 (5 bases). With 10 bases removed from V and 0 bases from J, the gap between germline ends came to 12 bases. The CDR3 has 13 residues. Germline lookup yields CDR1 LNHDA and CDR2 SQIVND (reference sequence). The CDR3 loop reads CATKTAMNTEAFF. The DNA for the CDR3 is TGTGCCACCAAGACAGCCATGAACACTGAAGCTTTCTTT.

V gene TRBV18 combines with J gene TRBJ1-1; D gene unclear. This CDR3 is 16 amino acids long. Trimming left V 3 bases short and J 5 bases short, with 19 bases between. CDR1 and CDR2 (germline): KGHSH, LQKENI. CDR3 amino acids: CASSPAGGPGGTEAFF. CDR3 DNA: TGTGCCAGCTCACCTGCGGGAGGCCCGGGTGGTACTGAAGCTTTCTTT.

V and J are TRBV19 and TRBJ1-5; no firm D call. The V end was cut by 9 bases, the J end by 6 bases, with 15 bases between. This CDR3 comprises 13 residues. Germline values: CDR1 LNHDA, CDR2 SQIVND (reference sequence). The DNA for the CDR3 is TGTGCCAGCCGAGGAGGAGGGTCTCAGCCCCAGCATTTT. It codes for CASRGGGSQPQHF.

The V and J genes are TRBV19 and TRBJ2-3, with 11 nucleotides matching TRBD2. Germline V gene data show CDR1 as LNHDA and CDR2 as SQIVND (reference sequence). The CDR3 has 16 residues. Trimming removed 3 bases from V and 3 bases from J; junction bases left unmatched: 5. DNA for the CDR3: TGTGCCAGTAGTATCGATAGCGGGAGGGGAACAGATACGCAGTATTTT. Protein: CASSIDSGRGTDTQYF.

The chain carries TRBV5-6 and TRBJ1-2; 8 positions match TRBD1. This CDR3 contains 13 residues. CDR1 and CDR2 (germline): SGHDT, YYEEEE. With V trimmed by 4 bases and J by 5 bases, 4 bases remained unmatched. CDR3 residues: CASSERQGYGYTF. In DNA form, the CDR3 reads TGTGCCAGCAGCGAAAGACAGGGGTATGGCTACACCTTC.

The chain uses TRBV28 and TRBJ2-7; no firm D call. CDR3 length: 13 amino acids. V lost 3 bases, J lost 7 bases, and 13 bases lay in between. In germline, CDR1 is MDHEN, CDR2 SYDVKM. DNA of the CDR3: TGTGCCAGCAGTTTTCCCGTAGCTAGGGAGCAGTACTTC. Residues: CASSFPVAREQYF.

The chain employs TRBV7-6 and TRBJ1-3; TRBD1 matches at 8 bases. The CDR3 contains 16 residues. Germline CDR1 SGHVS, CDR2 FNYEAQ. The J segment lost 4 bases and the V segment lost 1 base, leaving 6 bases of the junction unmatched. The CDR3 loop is CASSLEAGGSGNTIYF. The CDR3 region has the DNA TGTGCCAGCAGCTTAGAGGCAGGGGGCTCGGGAAACACCATATATTTT.

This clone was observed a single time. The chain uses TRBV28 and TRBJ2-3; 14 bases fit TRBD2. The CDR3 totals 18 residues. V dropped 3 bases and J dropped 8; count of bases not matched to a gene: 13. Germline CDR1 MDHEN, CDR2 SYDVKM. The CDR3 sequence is CASSLRPGTSGSSGTQYF. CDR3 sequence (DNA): TGTGCCAGCAGTTTGAGGCCCGGGACTAGCGGGAGTTCGGGTACGCAGTATTTT.

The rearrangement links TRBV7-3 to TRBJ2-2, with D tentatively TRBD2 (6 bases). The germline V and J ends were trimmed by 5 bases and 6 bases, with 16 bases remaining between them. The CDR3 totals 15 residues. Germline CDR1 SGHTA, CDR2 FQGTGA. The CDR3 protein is CASSPRGSGAGELFF. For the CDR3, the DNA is TGTGCCAGCAGCCCCCGGGGGTCGGGGGCCGGGGAGCTGTTTTTT.

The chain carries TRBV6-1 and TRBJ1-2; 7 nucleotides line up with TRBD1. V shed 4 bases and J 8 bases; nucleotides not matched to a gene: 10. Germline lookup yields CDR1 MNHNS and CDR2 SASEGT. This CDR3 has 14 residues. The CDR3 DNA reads TGTGCCAGCAGTGTAGTAGAGGGGGCTTGGGGCTACACCTTC. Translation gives CASSVVEGAWGYTF.

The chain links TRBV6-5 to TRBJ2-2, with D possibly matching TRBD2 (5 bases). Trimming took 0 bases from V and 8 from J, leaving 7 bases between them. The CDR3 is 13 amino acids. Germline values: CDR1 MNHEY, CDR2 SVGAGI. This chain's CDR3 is CASSYSTGGELFF. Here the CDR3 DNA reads TGTGCCAGCAGTTACTCGACGGGAGGGGAGCTGTTTTTT.

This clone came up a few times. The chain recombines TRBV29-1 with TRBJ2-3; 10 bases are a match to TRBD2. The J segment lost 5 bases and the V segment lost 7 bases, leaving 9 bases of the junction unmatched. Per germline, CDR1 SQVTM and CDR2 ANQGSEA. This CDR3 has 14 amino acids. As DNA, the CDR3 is TGCAGCGCCCCACTAGCGGGGAAGCAAGATACGCAGTATTTT. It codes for CSAPLAGKQDTQYF.

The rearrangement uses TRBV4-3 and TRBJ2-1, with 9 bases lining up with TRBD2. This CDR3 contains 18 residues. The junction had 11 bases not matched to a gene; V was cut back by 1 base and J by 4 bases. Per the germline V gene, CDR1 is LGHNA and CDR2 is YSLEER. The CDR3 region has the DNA TGCGCCAGCAGCCAAGTTCCGACAGCGGGAGGAGGGTACAATGAGCAGTTCTTC. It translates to CASSQVPTAGGGYNEQFF.

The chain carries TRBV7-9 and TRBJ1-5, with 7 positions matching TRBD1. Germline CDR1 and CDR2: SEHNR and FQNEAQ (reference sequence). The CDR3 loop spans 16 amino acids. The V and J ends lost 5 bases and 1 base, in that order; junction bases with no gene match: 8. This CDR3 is CASSSTGAESNQPQHF. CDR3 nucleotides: TGTGCCAGCAGCAGTACAGGGGCGGAAAGCAATCAGCCCCAGCATTTT.

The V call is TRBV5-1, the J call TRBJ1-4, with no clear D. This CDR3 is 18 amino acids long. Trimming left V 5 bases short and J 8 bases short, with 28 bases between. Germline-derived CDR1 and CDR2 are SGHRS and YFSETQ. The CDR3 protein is CASSLITADGRASEKLFF. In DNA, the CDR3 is TGCGCCAGCAGTTTGATAACCGCGGACGGGAGGGCCAGCGAAAAACTGTTTTTT.

CDR3 DNA: TGTGCCAGTAGAAAGGGACAGCTTGACACTGAAGCTTTCTTT. Translation gives CASRKGQLDTEAFF. The V and J genes are TRBV19 and TRBJ1-1; TRBD1 aligns across 7 bases. Germline CDR1 and CDR2: LNHDA and SQIVND (reference sequence). The length of the CDR3 is 14 residues. V was pared by 6 bases and J by 3 bases, with 7 bases of the junction left unmatched.

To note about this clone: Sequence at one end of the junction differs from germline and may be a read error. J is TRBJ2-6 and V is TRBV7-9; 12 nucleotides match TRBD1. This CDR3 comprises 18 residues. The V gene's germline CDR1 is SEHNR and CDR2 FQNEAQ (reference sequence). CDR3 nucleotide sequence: TGTTCCAGCAGCTTTCGGGACAGGGGGCCTCGATTGGCCAACGTCCTGACTTTC. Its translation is CSSSFRDRGPRLANVLTF.

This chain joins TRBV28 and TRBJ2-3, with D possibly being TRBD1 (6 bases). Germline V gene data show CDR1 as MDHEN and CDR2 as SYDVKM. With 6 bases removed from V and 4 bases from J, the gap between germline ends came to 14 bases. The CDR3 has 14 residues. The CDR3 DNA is TGTGCCAGCAGCTGGACAGTTGCCTCAGATACGCAGTATTTT. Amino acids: CASSWTVASDTQYF.

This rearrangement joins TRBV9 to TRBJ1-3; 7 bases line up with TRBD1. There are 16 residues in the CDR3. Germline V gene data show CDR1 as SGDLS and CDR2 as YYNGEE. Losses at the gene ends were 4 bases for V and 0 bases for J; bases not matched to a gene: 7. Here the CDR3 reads CASSLTGARSGNTIYF. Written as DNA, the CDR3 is TGTGCCAGCAGCCTAACAGGGGCCCGCTCTGGAAACACCATATATTTT.

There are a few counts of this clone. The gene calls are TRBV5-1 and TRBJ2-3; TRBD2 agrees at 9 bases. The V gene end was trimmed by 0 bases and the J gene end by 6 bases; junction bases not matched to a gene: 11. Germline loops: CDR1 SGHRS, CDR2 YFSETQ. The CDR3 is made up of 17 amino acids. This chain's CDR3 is CASSLGSGGSQLDTQYF. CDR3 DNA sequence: TGCGCCAGCAGCTTGGGTAGCGGGGGCTCACAGTTGGATACGCAGTATTTT.

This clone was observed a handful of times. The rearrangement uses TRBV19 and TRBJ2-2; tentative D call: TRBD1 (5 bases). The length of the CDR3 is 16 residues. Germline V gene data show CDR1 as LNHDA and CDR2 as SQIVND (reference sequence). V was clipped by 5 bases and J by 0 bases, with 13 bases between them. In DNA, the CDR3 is TGTGCCAGTAGTTCTACAGGTTGGTCGAACACCGGGGAGCTGTTTTTT. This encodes CASSSTGWSNTGELFF.

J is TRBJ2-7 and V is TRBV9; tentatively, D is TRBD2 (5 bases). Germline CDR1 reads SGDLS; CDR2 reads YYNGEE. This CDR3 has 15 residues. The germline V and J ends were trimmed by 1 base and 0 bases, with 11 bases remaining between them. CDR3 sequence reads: CASSVRGSLSYEQYF. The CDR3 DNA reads TGTGCCAGCAGCGTACGAGGGTCCCTCTCCTACGAGCAGTACTTC.

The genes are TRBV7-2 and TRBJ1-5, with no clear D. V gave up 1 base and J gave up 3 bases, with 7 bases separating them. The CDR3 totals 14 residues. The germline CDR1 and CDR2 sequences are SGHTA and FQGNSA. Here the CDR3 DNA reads TGTGCCAGCAGCTTAGACAGTCTCAATCAGCCCCAGCATTTT. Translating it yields CASSLDSLNQPQHF.